This T cell receptor beta chain comes out of a study of metastatic and nonmetastatic thyroid tumors. Before thyroid surgery, none of the patients had received any treatment. This clone was observed a few times. The CDR3 consists of 12 residues. The ends were cut back, 4 bases at V and 7 bases at J, with 12 bases in the middle. Germline V gives CDR1 SGHDT, CDR2 YYEEEE. TCRdb used MiXCR to call clones anew from the PCR reads. Of about 59,000 clones in the sample, 25% to 35% were seen once. Sequenced: blood. V gene TRBV5-6 combines with J gene TRBJ2-7; no definite D call. This clonotype was sampled from a female donor with papillary thyroid cancer or a benign thyroid nodule (not recorded which). Some clones in this sample may be carry-over from other donors' samples. The CDR3 loop reads CASSIAGREQYF. DNA for the CDR3: TGTGCCAGCAGCATAGCCGGTAGGGAGCAGTACTTC.